Each of the 30 T cell receptor beta chains below was sequenced from the same sample in a study of primary melanoma T cells and metastatic recurrence. Sequenced by immunoSEQ multiplex PCR; TCRdb stores in-frame clones only, minus some. The sample carries approximately 1,500 clones, less than 90% recorded once. Material for sequencing was melanoma tumor tissue. These receptors all come from a human donor with melanoma.

The chain joins TRBV4-1 to TRBJ2-5; 10 bases fit TRBD1. CDR3 length equals 16 residues. From germline, CDR1 is MGHRA and CDR2 YSYEKL. With V trimmed by 4 bases and J by 3 bases, 8 bases remained unmatched. The CDR3 spells CASSRSWTGGEETQYF. CDR3 DNA sequence: TGCGCCAGCAGCCGCTCCTGGACAGGGGGGGAAGAGACCCAGTACTTC.

This sequence joins TRBV6-8 and TRBJ2-7; D remains unclear. Deletions cut 6 bases from V and 3 bases from J, with 15 bases between. Per the germline V gene, CDR1 is MNHGY and CDR2 is SAAAGT. The CDR3 covers 14 residues. CDR3 coding DNA: TGTGCCAGCAGCGTCAAATTACTGGGCTACGAGCAGTACTTC. It encodes CASSVKLLGYEQYF.

The chain combines TRBV7-4 with TRBJ2-7; D might be TRBD2 (5 bases). Germline lookup yields CDR1 SGHVT and CDR2 SQSDAQ. V was pared by 4 bases and J by 1 base, with 8 bases between. The CDR3 spans 13 residues. CDR3 sequence reads: CASSSGLSYEQYF. The CDR3 DNA is TGTGCCAGCAGCTCGGGGTTATCCTACGAGCAGTACTTC.

This clone was seen just once. V and J are TRBV11-3 and TRBJ2-1; the D gene is possibly TRBD1 (6 bases). The CDR3 has 14 residues. V lost 5 bases, J lost 7 bases, and 15 bases lay in between. Germline CDR1 reads SGHNT; CDR2 reads YENEEA. In DNA, the CDR3 is TGTGCCAGCAGCCTCCTGGGGCAGGGGAATGAGCAGTTCTTC. Amino acid sequence: CASSLLGQGNEQFF.

The CDR3, as DNA: TGCGCCAGCAGCCGGGACACATCCGGCCTTTACGAGCAGTACTTC. Its translation: CASSRDTSGLYEQYF. The chain employs TRBV5-1 and TRBJ2-7; a weak D match, TRBD1 (6 bases). CDR1 and CDR2 (germline): SGHRS, YFSETQ. V was clipped by 4 bases and J by 4 bases, with 18 bases between them. The CDR3 is made up of 15 amino acids.

The chain has TRBV11-3 and TRBJ1-1; possibly TRBD1 for D (5 bases). The ends were cut back, 1 base at V and 6 bases at J, with 12 bases in the middle. CDR1 is SGHNT, CDR2 YENEEA, per germline. The CDR3 has 14 amino acids. CDR3 DNA sequence: TGTGCCAGCAGCTTAGTCCCTCGGGGCCCTGAAGCTTTCTTT. Residues: CASSLVPRGPEAFF.

This sequence joins TRBV4-1 and TRBJ2-5; D call uncertain. CDR3 size: 15 residues. Germline lookup yields CDR1 MGHRA and CDR2 YSYEKL. Trimming shortened V by 4 bases and J by 0 bases, and 12 bases separated the two germline ends. The CDR3 here is CASSPSDSDQETQYF. CDR3 nucleotide sequence: TGCGCCAGCAGCCCAAGTGACTCCGACCAAGAGACCCAGTACTTC.

J is TRBJ2-1 and V is TRBV11-3, with unresolved D. CDR3 length equals 15 residues. The germline CDR1 and CDR2 sequences are SGHNT and YENEEA. V was clipped by 1 base and J by 5 bases, with 12 bases between them. The CDR3: CASSLGPGGNNEQFF. The CDR3 bases are TGTGCCAGCAGCTTAGGCCCGGGCGGCAACAATGAGCAGTTCTTC.

The chain has TRBV7-4 and TRBJ1-1; possibly TRBD1 for D (6 bases). The CDR3 is 15 residues long. V was pared by 6 bases and J by 1 base, with 15 bases between. Germline V CDR1 and CDR2: SGHVT, SQSDAQ. DNA of the CDR3: TGTGCCAGCAGTTTCCTGGGGGACACGAACACTGAAGCTTTCTTT. This translates into CASSFLGDTNTEAFF.

This clone was seen just once. The genes are TRBV19 and TRBJ1-2; D call uncertain. Per germline, CDR1 LNHDA and CDR2 SQIVND (reference sequence). Trimming stripped 11 bases from V and 5 bases from J, with 12 bases between. This CDR3 contains 11 residues. The CDR3 DNA sequence: TGTGCCTGTCAAGGTTTATATGGCTACACCTTC. Amino acids: CACQGLYGYTF.

CDR3 loop: CASSYSVQGAPNEQYF. CDR3 DNA sequence: TGTGCCAGCAGTTACAGCGTCCAGGGGGCGCCTAACGAGCAGTACTTC. This sequence joins TRBV6-8 and TRBJ2-7; 8 nucleotides align to TRBD1. The CDR3 covers 16 residues. The J segment lost 5 bases and the V segment lost 2 bases, leaving 11 bases of the junction unmatched. Germline V gives CDR1 MNHGY, CDR2 SAAAGT.

V usage is TRBV19 and J usage is TRBJ2-2; 7 nucleotides agree with TRBD1. Losses at the gene ends were 1 base for V and 3 bases for J; bases not matched to a gene: 2. Germline V gene lookup returns CDR1 LNHDA and CDR2 SQIVND (reference sequence). The CDR3 is made up of 15 amino acids. The CDR3 is CASSIGGQYTGELFF. The CDR3 coding sequence is TGTGCCAGTAGTATAGGGGGACAGTACACCGGGGAGCTGTTTTTT.

The gene calls are TRBV7-2 and TRBJ2-3; possible D gene TRBD1, 5 bases. This CDR3 has 13 residues. Germline V gene data show CDR1 as SGHTA and CDR2 as FQGNSA. V was clipped by 5 bases and J by 5 bases, with 11 bases between them. CDR3 nucleotide sequence: TGTGCCAGCAGCGGGGCCAGTGGAGATACGCAGTATTTT. It encodes CASSGASGDTQYF.

The gene calls are TRBV30 and TRBJ2-5; D may be TRBD2 (7 bases). Germline V gene data show CDR1 as GTSNPN and CDR2 as SVGIG (reference sequence). V was pared by 0 bases and J by 4 bases, with 9 bases between. This CDR3 is 13 amino acids long. The CDR3 DNA is TGTGCCTGGAGTGTAGGGGGGGCAGAGACCCAGTACTTC. Translated, it gives CAWSVGGAETQYF.

The chain combines TRBV7-6 with TRBJ2-1, with 12 bases fitting TRBD2. V shed 5 bases, J shed 4 bases, and the junction held 12 bases outside the gene matches. The CDR3 has 18 amino acids. Germline V gene data show CDR1 as SGHVS and CDR2 as FNYEAQ. The chain's CDR3 is CASSQGATSGGSYNEQFF. The CDR3 coding sequence is TGTGCCAGCAGCCAAGGCGCGACTAGCGGGGGCTCTTACAATGAGCAGTTCTTC.

This rearrangement joins TRBV28 to TRBJ2-7; 9 bases align to TRBD1. This CDR3 region has 17 residues. V trimming: 5 bases; J trimming: 2 bases; junction bases outside the gene matches: 13. Germline V gene lookup returns CDR1 MDHEN and CDR2 SYDVKM. The CDR3 coding sequence is TGTGCCAGCAGTCACCGACCGGGACAGGGTAGTCCCTACGAGCAGTACTTC. It yields the protein CASSHRPGQGSPYEQYF.

The CDR3 spells CSVTPGPQETQYF. CDR3 coding DNA: TGCAGCGTGACACCGGGGCCGCAAGAGACCCAGTACTTC. J is TRBJ2-5 and V is TRBV29-1; D assignment may be TRBD1 or TRBD2 (5 bases each). Germline CDR1 and CDR2: SQVTM and ANQGSEA. This CDR3 has 13 amino acids. Trimming left V 6 bases short and J 2 bases short, with 13 bases between.

The V gene is TRBV28, the J gene TRBJ2-3; D is perhaps TRBD1 (5 bases). This CDR3 has 14 amino acids. The germline V gene encodes CDR1 MDHEN and CDR2 SYDVKM. Trimming removed 2 bases at V and 7 bases at J, with 13 bases between. CDR3 in DNA: TGTGCCAGCAGTTTAAGTGACAGCGCTCATACGCAGTATTTT. Translation gives CASSLSDSAHTQYF.

The J gene is TRBJ2-1, the V gene TRBV29-1; 8 bases agree with TRBD1. Germline CDR1 and CDR2: SQVTM and ANQGSEA. Trimming took 5 bases from V and 5 from J; bases not matched to a gene: 11. The CDR3 is 15 residues long. The CDR3 here is CSVRTLGTGDNEQFF. CDR3 nucleotide sequence: TGCAGCGTTAGGACGCTCGGGACAGGCGACAATGAGCAGTTCTTC.

The CDR3, as DNA: TGTGCCAGCACCAAAAGGGCAGGGAGCGAGAAAAACACTGAAGCTTTCTTT. As protein: CASTKRAGSEKNTEAFF. This chain joins TRBV6-8 and TRBJ1-1; D is perhaps TRBD1 (5 bases). Germline assignment: CDR1 MNHGY and CDR2 SAAAGT. V was shortened by 7 bases and J by 2 bases, with 23 bases between the two germline ends. This CDR3 contains 17 residues.

The CDR3 here is CASRLAGEGEQYF. CDR3 sequence (DNA): TGTGCCAGCAGACTAGCGGGGGAAGGCGAGCAGTACTTC. V usage is TRBV6-8 and J usage is TRBJ2-7; 11 nucleotides match TRBD2. The CDR3 length is 13 residues. The germline gives CDR1 MNHGY, CDR2 SAAAGT. The V segment lost 6 bases and the J segment 6 bases; nucleotides outside the gene matches: 4.

This clone has only one observation. V is TRBV11-3 and J is TRBJ1-5, with D uncertain. The CDR3 spans 15 residues. The germline gives CDR1 SGHNT, CDR2 YENEEA. The germline V and J ends were trimmed by 4 bases and 3 bases, with 13 bases remaining between them. The CDR3 DNA reads as TGTGCCAGCAGCTCGACCCAGGACTTCAATCAGCCCCAGCATTTT. Protein sequence: CASSSTQDFNQPQHF.

The V call is TRBV29-1, the J call TRBJ1-2; D might be TRBD1 (5 bases). V was trimmed by 2 bases and J by 0 bases, leaving 7 bases between them. Germline lookup yields CDR1 SQVTM and CDR2 ANQGSEA. The CDR3 spans 13 residues. The CDR3 coding sequence is TGCAGCGTTGAAACAGGAGCTAACTATGGCTACACCTTC. It is translated as CSVETGANYGYTF.

The chain employs TRBV11-3 and TRBJ2-7, with D tentatively TRBD1 (5 bases). Looked up from germline, CDR1 is SGHNT and CDR2 is YENEEA. CDR3 size: 14 residues. The germline V and J ends were trimmed by 5 bases and 3 bases, with 14 bases remaining between them. This chain's CDR3 is CASSPGRQHYEQYF. The CDR3, as DNA: TGTGCCAGCAGCCCCGGGCGACAGCACTACGAGCAGTACTTC.

This chain's CDR3 is CASRRDRGKNEQFF. DNA for the CDR3: TGTGCCAGCAGAAGGGACAGGGGCAAGAATGAGCAGTTCTTC. The chain uses TRBV11-3 and TRBJ2-1; 10 nucleotides match TRBD1. The J segment lost 7 bases and the V segment lost 6 bases, leaving 6 bases of the junction unmatched. This CDR3 contains 14 residues. The germline gives CDR1 SGHNT, CDR2 YENEEA.

The rearrangement joins TRBV28 to TRBJ2-7; possibly TRBD1 or TRBD2 for D (5 bases each). The CDR3 is 14 residues long. From germline, CDR1 is MDHEN and CDR2 SYDVKM. Trimming took 3 bases from V and 2 from J, leaving 11 bases between them. For the CDR3, the DNA is TGTGCCAGCAGTTTGACGAGGGGTACCTACGAGCAGTACTTC. This translates into CASSLTRGTYEQYF.

This rearrangement joins TRBV11-3 to TRBJ2-1; unclear D gene. The CDR3 length is 16 residues. V dropped 3 bases and J dropped 0 bases, with 12 bases sitting between them. Germline values: CDR1 SGHNT, CDR2 YENEEA. The CDR3 region is CASSFGYQSSYNEQFF. Here the CDR3 DNA reads TGTGCCAGCAGCTTTGGCTACCAAAGCTCCTACAATGAGCAGTTCTTC. Supplemented by reference TRBV11-3 and TRBJ2-1, the full variable domain reads EAGVVQSPRYKIIEKKQPVAFWCNPISGHNTLYWYLQNLGQGPELLIRYENEEAVDDSQLPKDRFSAERLKGVDSTLKIQPAELGDSAVYLCASSFGYQSSYNEQFFGPGTRLTVL.

This chain links TRBV11-3 with TRBJ2-3; 9 bases match TRBD2. The CDR3 runs 14 residues. Germline-derived CDR1 and CDR2 are SGHNT and YENEEA. V shed 5 bases, J shed 3 bases, and the junction held 3 bases outside the gene matches. CDR3 in amino acids: CASSAGGPTDTQYF. Here the CDR3 DNA reads TGTGCCAGCAGCGCGGGGGGGCCGACAGATACGCAGTATTTT.

The chain is built from TRBV11-3 and TRBJ1-4; 7 bases line up with TRBD1. V lost 5 bases, J lost 6 bases, and 6 bases stayed unmatched. The CDR3 spans 14 residues. Germline-derived CDR1 and CDR2 are SGHNT and YENEEA. Written as DNA, the CDR3 is TGTGCCAGCAGCGCCTGGGACAGCTATGAAAAACTGTTTTTT. Its translation: CASSAWDSYEKLFF.

The chain couples TRBV28 to TRBJ2-5, with 8 bases that match TRBD1. The CDR3 is 14 residues long. Unmatched junction bases numbered 7, after V lost 4 bases and J lost 6 bases. Germline V gene lookup returns CDR1 MDHEN and CDR2 SYDVKM. CDR3 sequence: CASSYQDRAKTQYF. The CDR3 DNA reads as TGTGCCAGCAGTTATCAGGACAGGGCAAAGACCCAGTACTTC.